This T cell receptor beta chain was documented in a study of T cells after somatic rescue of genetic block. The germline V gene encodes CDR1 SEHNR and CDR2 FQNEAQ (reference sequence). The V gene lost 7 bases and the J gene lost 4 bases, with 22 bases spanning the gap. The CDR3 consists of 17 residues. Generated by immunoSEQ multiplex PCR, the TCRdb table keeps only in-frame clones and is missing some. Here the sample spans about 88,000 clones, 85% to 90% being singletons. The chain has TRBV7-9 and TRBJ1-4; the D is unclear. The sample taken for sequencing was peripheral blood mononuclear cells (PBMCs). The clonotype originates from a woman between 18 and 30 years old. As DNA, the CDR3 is TGTGCCAGCACCACCGGCCGGCGTGGGCGGATTAATGAAAAACTGTTTTTT. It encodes CASTTGRRGRINEKLFF.